Each of the 28 T cell receptor beta chains below was sequenced from the same sample in a study of blood T cell repertoires in COVID-19. The table came from immunoSEQ multiplex PCR; TCRdb's copy has only in-frame clones and leaves some out. The table lists tens of thousands of clones, around 76% of them singletons, with nearly 5% in the top ten. The source material was peripheral blood. The receptors were gathered from a human donor in a cohort sampled during active COVID-19.

This clone has a handful of counts. V and J are TRBV4-1 and TRBJ1-1; D gene uncertain. V lost 0 bases, J lost 1 base, and 3 bases lay in between. This CDR3 has 13 amino acids. Germline-derived CDR1 and CDR2 are MGHRA and YSYEKL. This chain's CDR3 is CASSQDWNTEAFF. DNA for the CDR3: TGCGCCAGCAGCCAAGACTGGAACACTGAAGCTTTCTTT.

The chain carries TRBV27 and TRBJ1-1, with a tentative D call TRBD1 (6 bases). V lost 6 bases and J 1 base, leaving 9 bases between the germline ends. The germline CDR1 and CDR2 sequences are MNHEY and SMNVEV (reference sequence). CDR3 length: 13 residues. In nucleotides, the CDR3 is TGTGCCAGCAGGGGACACGCGAACACTGAAGCTTTCTTT. Amino acids: CASRGHANTEAFF.

This clone occurred once. The chain combines TRBV3-1 (or the pseudogene TRBV3-2) with TRBJ2-7, with 7 bases that match TRBD1. CDR1 is LGHDT, CDR2 YNNKEL, per germline (reference sequence). With 5 bases clipped from V and 4 bases from J, the junction kept 8 bases outside the gene matches. The CDR3 sequence is 14 residues long. CDR3 sequence (DNA): TGTGCCAGCAGCTCCCCGGGACAGAGTTACGAGCAGTACTTC. It translates to CASSSPGQSYEQYF.

The chain carries TRBV5-1 and TRBJ2-7; 8 bases line up with TRBD1. The CDR3 is 14 amino acids. V shed 4 bases, J shed 1 base, and the junction held 4 bases outside the gene matches. Germline V gives CDR1 SGHRS, CDR2 YFSETQ. CDR3 DNA sequence: TGCGCCAGCAGCCACAGGACAGGGTCCTACGAGCAGTACTTC. This sequence encodes CASSHRTGSYEQYF.

This chain links TRBV3-1 (or the pseudogene TRBV3-2) with TRBJ1-6; TRBD1 is a possible D gene (5 bases). With 0 bases removed from V and 4 bases from J, the gap between germline ends came to 7 bases. Germline lookup yields CDR1 LGHDT and CDR2 YNNKEL (reference sequence). The CDR3 length is 15 residues. Here the CDR3 reads CASSQDGGYNSPLHF. The DNA for the CDR3 is TGTGCCAGCAGCCAAGACGGGGGATATAATTCACCCCTCCACTTT.

The rearrangement links TRBV7-2 to TRBJ2-1; 9 bases align to TRBD2. The CDR3 totals 16 residues. V lost 0 bases and J lost 8; bases outside the gene matches: 8. CDR1 is SGHTA and CDR2 is FQGNSA in the germline V gene. The CDR3 DNA is TGTGCCAGCAGCTTAGCGGAATTAGCGGGAGTAGATGAGCAGTTCTTC. The encoded protein is CASSLAELAGVDEQFF.

This clone was recorded once. This sequence joins TRBV6-2 or TRBV6-3 and TRBJ1-5; D uncertain. V dropped 1 base and J dropped 3 bases, with 7 bases sitting between them. Germline values: CDR1 MNHEY, CDR2 SVGEGT. The CDR3 consists of 14 residues. The CDR3 sequence is CASSYYSFNQPQHF. The CDR3 nucleotides read TGTGCCAGCAGTTACTACTCCTTCAATCAGCCCCAGCATTTT.

The chain uses TRBV7-2 and TRBJ2-7; 10 bases align to TRBD1. Germline CDR1 is SGHTA and CDR2 is FQGNSA. The CDR3 has 15 residues. V trimming: 2 bases; J trimming: 3 bases; junction bases outside the gene matches: 4. The CDR3 spells CASSLFGTGDYEQYF. The CDR3 DNA follows: TGTGCCAGCAGCTTATTCGGGACAGGGGACTACGAGCAGTACTTC.

This chain links TRBV19 with TRBJ1-5; perhaps TRBD1 as D (6 bases). V was pared by 4 bases and J by 6 bases, with 13 bases between. This CDR3 spans 14 amino acids. The germline V gene has CDR1 LNHDA and CDR2 SQIVND (reference sequence). The CDR3 region is CASSKSPGVQPQHF. In nucleotides, the CDR3 is TGTGCCAGTAGTAAAAGCCCAGGGGTTCAGCCCCAGCATTTT.

V gene TRBV3-1 (or the pseudogene TRBV3-2) combines with J gene TRBJ1-3, with 7 bases aligning to TRBD1. With V trimmed by 6 bases and J by 3 bases, 11 bases remained unmatched. Germline CDR1 reads LGHDT; CDR2 reads YNNKEL (reference sequence). This CDR3 spans 16 amino acids. The chain's CDR3 is CASSRNRGPRGNTIYF. Written as DNA, the CDR3 is TGTGCCAGCAGTAGAAACAGGGGCCCTCGTGGAAACACCATATATTTT.

The V and J genes are TRBV28 and TRBJ2-7; TRBD1 matches at 7 bases. The V segment lost 8 bases and the J segment 0 bases; nucleotides outside the gene matches: 7. The CDR3 contains 14 residues. The germline gives CDR1 MDHEN, CDR2 SYDVKM. CDR3 protein: CASHDRDVSYEQYF. CDR3 DNA sequence: TGTGCCAGCCATGACAGGGACGTCTCCTACGAGCAGTACTTC.

CDR3 nucleotide sequence: TGTGCCAGCTCACCAGGGCCCAGGGACCGGGGAGGCGGCTACACCTTC. Protein product: CASSPGPRDRGGGYTF. This chain links TRBV18 with TRBJ1-2, with D possibly matching TRBD1 (5 bases). The CDR3 runs to 16 residues. Per the germline V gene, CDR1 is KGHSH and CDR2 is LQKENI. Trimming pared 2 bases from V and 8 bases from J, leaving 21 bases between.

The V call is TRBV14, the J call TRBJ2-3, with TRBD2 identical over 11 bases. Trimming took 4 bases from V and 0 from J; bases not matched to a gene: 9. Germline lookup yields CDR1 SGHDN and CDR2 FVKESK. The CDR3 is 18 amino acids. The CDR3 DNA sequence: TGTGCCAGCAGCCGGACGGGCAGACTAGCGGGAAGCACAGATACGCAGTATTTT. Its translation: CASSRTGRLAGSTDTQYF. Filled out from reference TRBV14 and TRBJ2-3, the complete variable domain reads EAGVTQFPSHSVIEKGQTVTLRCDPISGHDNLYWYRRVMGKEIKFLLHFVKESKQDESGMPNNRFLAERTGGTYSTLKVQPAELEDSGVYFCASSRTGRLAGSTDTQYFGPGTRLTVL.

The rearrangement links TRBV6-4 to TRBJ2-7, with 10 bases that match TRBD2. The CDR3 totals 18 residues. With V trimmed by 5 bases and J by 2 bases, 15 bases remained unmatched. Germline CDR1 MRHNA, CDR2 SNTAGT. The CDR3 is CASSKETSGFRRAYEQYF. The CDR3 DNA follows: TGTGCCAGCAGTAAAGAGACTAGCGGGTTCAGGAGGGCCTACGAGCAGTACTTC.

This clone was detected only once. This chain uses TRBV5-1 with TRBJ2-7; 10 bases map to TRBD2. The CDR3 has 17 residues. CDR1 and CDR2 (germline): SGHRS, YFSETQ. The V gene end was trimmed by 2 bases and the J gene end by 4 bases; junction bases not matched to a gene: 12. CDR3 DNA: TGCGCCAGCAGCTTAGGACTAGCGGTGACGGGTGGTTACGAGCAGTACTTC. The encoded protein is CASSLGLAVTGGYEQYF.

The J gene is TRBJ1-1, the V gene TRBV5-1; possible D gene TRBD1, 6 bases. Trimming left V 3 bases short and J 6 bases short, with 18 bases between. This CDR3 is 15 amino acids long. CDR1 is SGHRS, CDR2 YFSETQ, per germline. The CDR3 region is CASSSRTGSRAEAFF. DNA of the CDR3: TGCGCCAGCAGCTCTCGAACAGGGAGTCGAGCTGAAGCTTTCTTT.

V is TRBV25-1 and J is TRBJ2-7; D is possibly TRBD1 (6 bases). The V end lost 6 bases, the J end lost 5 bases, and 14 bases lay between the germline ends. Germline CDR1 reads MGHDK; CDR2 reads SYGVNS. The CDR3 contains 13 residues. The CDR3 region is CASRPQGSHEQYF. The CDR3, as DNA: TGTGCCAGCAGGCCTCAGGGGAGCCACGAGCAGTACTTC.

This clone came up a few times. The chain employs TRBV7-9 and TRBJ1-1, with 8 bases lining up with TRBD1. CDR3 size: 14 residues. J was trimmed by 4 bases and V by 5 bases; bases with no gene match: 6. Germline CDR1 is SEHNR and CDR2 is FQNEAQ (reference sequence). The CDR3: CASSQQGGGTEAFF. The DNA for the CDR3 is TGTGCCAGCAGCCAACAGGGGGGAGGCACTGAAGCTTTCTTT.

This chain links TRBV7-9 with TRBJ2-7; D ambiguous. CDR1 and CDR2 from the germline V gene are SEHNR and FQNEAQ (reference sequence). Trimming took off 2 bases at V and 2 bases at J, with 10 bases between the two ends. CDR3 length equals 14 residues. DNA for the CDR3: TGTGCCAGCAGCTTAACAGAGAGAACCTACGAGCAGTACTTC. Amino acid sequence: CASSLTERTYEQYF.

This chain joins TRBV6-6 and TRBJ2-3; TRBD1 might be the D (5 bases). The germline gives CDR1 MNHNY, CDR2 SVGAGI (reference sequence). V lost 6 bases to trimming and J lost 5 bases, with 6 bases between them. This CDR3 is built from 11 residues. The CDR3 here is CASRGVDTQYF. DNA for the CDR3: TGTGCCAGCAGAGGGGTAGATACGCAGTATTTT.

This clone was counted only a few times. The genes are TRBV6-5 and TRBJ1-5, with D hard to call. This CDR3 has 14 residues. V lost 6 bases to trimming and J lost 4 bases, with 13 bases between them. CDR1 MNHEY and CDR2 SVGAGI come from the germline V gene. DNA of the CDR3: TGTGCCAGCAGCCGGGAACGGATAAATCAGCCCCAGCATTTT. Its protein product is CASSRERINQPQHF.

The CDR3 DNA reads as TGTGCCAGCAGTTACTTCGGGACAGGGGAAGGCTACACCTTC. It codes for CASSYFGTGEGYTF. The V gene is TRBV6-6, the J gene TRBJ1-2; 10 positions agree with TRBD1. Germline V gene data show CDR1 as MNHNY and CDR2 as SVGAGI (reference sequence). Unmatched junction bases numbered 4, after V lost 1 base and J lost 8 bases. This CDR3 has 14 residues.

The chain links TRBV4-2 to TRBJ2-7; 16 bases map to TRBD2. CDR3 length: 18 residues. CDR1 is LGHNA, CDR2 YNFKEQ, per germline. The J segment lost 4 bases and the V segment lost 4 bases, leaving 10 bases of the junction unmatched. CDR3 region: CASSPGTSGGAGRYEQYF. The CDR3 DNA reads TGTGCCAGCAGCCCGGGGACTAGCGGGGGGGCCGGTCGATACGAGCAGTACTTC.

This clone was counted a few times. The chain links TRBV7-8 to TRBJ1-5; D may be TRBD1 (5 bases). Germline assignment: CDR1 SGHVS and CDR2 FQNEAQ. V gave up 6 bases and J gave up 6 bases, with 12 bases separating them. This CDR3 spans 13 amino acids. Here the CDR3 DNA reads TGTGCCAGCAGTTCCGGGGGAGGTCAGCCCCAGCATTTT. Residues: CASSSGGGQPQHF. Together with reference TRBV7-8 and TRBJ1-5, the CDR3 gives the full variable domain: GAGVSQSPRYKVAKRGQDVALRCDPISGHVSLFWYQQALGQGPEFLTYFQNEAQLDKSGLPSDRFFAERPEGSVSTLKIQRTQQEDSAVYLCASSSGGGQPQHFGDGTRLSIL.

This clone was observed a single time. The chain has TRBV4-1 and TRBJ2-3, with D uncertain. Germline CDR1 reads MGHRA; CDR2 reads YSYEKL. The CDR3 sequence is 15 residues long. Trimming stripped 5 bases from V and 3 bases from J, with 15 bases between. The CDR3 DNA is TGCGCCAGCAGCTACCTCGGTAGGAGAACAGATACGCAGTATTTT. The encoded protein is CASSYLGRRTDTQYF.

V gene TRBV6-5 combines with J gene TRBJ2-1; 13 bases match TRBD2. V was clipped by 6 bases and J by 3 bases; unmatched bases: 2. Germline values: CDR1 MNHEY, CDR2 SVGAGI. The CDR3 covers 15 residues. Here the CDR3 reads CASRRLAGGYNEQFF. The DNA for the CDR3 is TGTGCCAGCAGGCGACTAGCGGGGGGCTACAATGAGCAGTTCTTC.

V usage is TRBV4-3 and J usage is TRBJ2-3, with 10 bases that match TRBD2. The germline gives CDR1 LGHNA, CDR2 YSLEER. The CDR3 spans 17 residues. With V trimmed by 1 base and J by 4 bases, 8 bases remained unmatched. The DNA of the CDR3 is TGCGCCAGCAGCCAAGCCAATCTAGCGGGAGTGGCAGATACGCAGTATTTT. The encoded protein is CASSQANLAGVADTQYF.

In its sample, this clone was seen a few times. The chain joins TRBV5-1 to TRBJ2-7, with D possibly matching TRBD1 (6 bases). V lost 3 bases, J lost 3 bases, and 13 bases lay in between. The germline V gene encodes CDR1 SGHRS and CDR2 YFSETQ. The CDR3 has 14 residues. The CDR3 DNA follows: TGCGCCAGCAGCTACTTACAGGGCTACTACGAGCAGTACTTC. Translating gives CASSYLQGYYEQYF.